This T cell receptor beta chain is drawn from a study of human T cells and chemical hapten exposure. About the study: The variation in per-sample TCR yields arose mainly from small differences in pooled library volumes.

Time point defined: healthy volunteer bleed at 2 weeks. It was unfractionated whole blood from which total RNA was extracted. A note on this clonotype: The antigen remains unidentified.

As the library was built, unique molecular identifiers were attached to individual cDNA molecules. Authors' processing steps: Across samples, TCR counts had a median of approximately 100,000 and ranged from roughly 23,224 to 750,000. TCRdb fed the RACE reads into MiXCR, producing one record per CDR3 protein. V and J calls and clone size were set by TCRdb, not the authors. The profile shows tens of thousands of distinct CDR3 sequences, about 8.8% of them singletons. CDR3 size: 16 residues. The ends were cut back, 0 bases at V and 9 bases at J, with 18 bases in the middle. Germline V lookup: CDR1 LGHNA, CDR2 YSLEER. General observations from the study: There was no change with DPC sensitization in TCRs above 1 in 1000 frequency.

The V and J genes are TRBV4-3 and TRBJ1-5, with D hard to call. The TCR originated in a female donor in good health. Some clones in this sample may be carry-over from other donors' samples. Sequencing was carried out using whole blood. CDR3 bases: TGCGCCAGCAGCCAAGACGCGCGTGGCGCGGCCTGGCCCCAGCATTTT. Amino acid sequence: CASSQDARGAAWPQHF.